The 8 T cell receptor beta chains below come from one sample, sequenced in a study of shared clonotypes between healthy human individuals. TCRdb's copy holds only in-frame clones and misses some; the assay was immunoSEQ multiplex PCR. The sample includes 950,000 to 1,200,000 clones, about 72% of them seen just once. The sample consisted of memory CD4+ T cells from PBMCs. The subset: CD45RA-negative fraction. The receptors were sampled from a man aged 18 to 30 in good health. Some clones in this sample may be carry-over from other donors' samples.

The chain is built from TRBV4-1 and TRBJ2-4, with 7 nucleotides matching TRBD2. This CDR3 has 15 amino acids. Germline CDR1 is MGHRA and CDR2 is YSYEKL. Trimming cost V 1 base and J 8 bases; bases outside gene matches: 8. The CDR3 spells CASSQVTSTIYIQYF. The CDR3 nucleotides read TGCGCCAGCAGCCAAGTGACTAGCACCATTTACATTCAGTACTTC.

This chain joins TRBV7-9 and TRBJ2-3; no clear D gene. The CDR3 loop spans 10 amino acids. Deletions cut 1 base from V and 8 bases from J, with 1 base between. The germline V gene encodes CDR1 SEHNR and CDR2 FQNEAQ (reference sequence). The DNA of the CDR3 is TGTGCCAGCAGCTTAGTTACGCAGTATTTT. Residues: CASSLVTQYF.

The V gene is TRBV10-3, the J gene TRBJ1-4; no firm D call. This CDR3 has 13 amino acids. Between the trimmed V and J ends, which lost 10 bases and 5 bases, there was a span of 14 bases. From germline, CDR1 is ENHRY and CDR2 SYGVKD. The CDR3 here is CATQTSLNEKLFF. CDR3 nucleotides: TGTGCCACCCAGACAAGCCTGAATGAAAAACTGTTTTTT.

J is TRBJ1-5 and V is TRBV6-4, with TRBD1 as a possible D gene (5 bases). Germline-derived CDR1 and CDR2 are MRHNA and SNTAGT. Trimming cost V 6 bases and J 5 bases, with 11 bases left between them. This CDR3 is built from 13 residues. CDR3 residues: CASSRDPDQPQHF. CDR3 coding DNA: TGTGCCAGCAGCCGGGACCCAGATCAGCCCCAGCATTTT.

For the CDR3, the DNA is TGTGCCAGCAGCGTAGGTCCCCCCCTATTGGTCAACGTCCTGACTTTC. Residues: CASSVGPPLLVNVLTF. J is TRBJ2-6 and V is TRBV9; no reliable D call. Looked up from germline, CDR1 is SGDLS and CDR2 is YYNGEE. The CDR3 is 16 amino acids. V was clipped by 0 bases and J by 9 bases, with 16 bases between them.

V gene TRBV6-5 combines with J gene TRBJ2-3, with D perhaps matching TRBD2 (5 bases). Germline-derived CDR1 and CDR2 are MNHEY and SVGAGI. Trimming took off 5 bases at V and 2 bases at J, with 11 bases between the two ends. The CDR3 length is 14 residues. The CDR3 DNA sequence: TGTGCCAGCAGTCCACTAGATTACACAGATACGCAGTATTTT. It translates to CASSPLDYTDTQYF.

This clone was seen more than once but under ten times. The chain uses TRBV28 and TRBJ2-7; D tentatively fits TRBD1 or TRBD2 (5 bases each). Trimming pared 6 bases from V and 0 bases from J, leaving 12 bases between. The CDR3 length is 14 residues. Germline CDR1 is MDHEN and CDR2 is SYDVKM. The CDR3 region is CASRSGPSSYEQYF. In nucleotides, the CDR3 is TGTGCCAGCAGGTCGGGACCGAGCTCCTACGAGCAGTACTTC.

CDR3 residues: CASSLGTSGRNEQYF. CDR3 nucleotides: TGTGCCAGCAGTCTCGGGACTAGCGGGAGGAACGAGCAGTACTTC. This chain uses TRBV2 with TRBJ2-7; the match to TRBD2 covers 15 bases. CDR3 size: 15 residues. Germline V lookup: CDR1 SNHLY, CDR2 FYNNEI. With 5 bases clipped from V and 5 bases from J, the junction kept 4 bases outside the gene matches. Looking up the rest from reference TRBV2 and TRBJ2-7 gives the full variable domain: EPEVTQTPSHQVTQMGQEVILRCVPISNHLYFYWYRQILGQKVEFLVSFYNNEISEKSEIFDDQFSVERPDGSNFTLKIRSTKLEDSAMYFCASSLGTSGRNEQYFGPGTRLTVT.